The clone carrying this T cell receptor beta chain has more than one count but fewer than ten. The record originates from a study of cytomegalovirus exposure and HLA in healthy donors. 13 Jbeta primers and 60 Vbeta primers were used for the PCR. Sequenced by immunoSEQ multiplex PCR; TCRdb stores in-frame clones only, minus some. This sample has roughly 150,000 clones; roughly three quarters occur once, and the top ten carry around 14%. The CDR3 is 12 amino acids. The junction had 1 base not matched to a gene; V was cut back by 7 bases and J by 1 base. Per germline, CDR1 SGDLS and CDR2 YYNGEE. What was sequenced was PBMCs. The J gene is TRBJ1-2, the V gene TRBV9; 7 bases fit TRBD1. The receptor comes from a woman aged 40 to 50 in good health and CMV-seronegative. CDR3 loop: CASGDSNYGYTF. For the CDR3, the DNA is TGTGCCAGCGGGGACAGTAACTATGGCTACACCTTC.